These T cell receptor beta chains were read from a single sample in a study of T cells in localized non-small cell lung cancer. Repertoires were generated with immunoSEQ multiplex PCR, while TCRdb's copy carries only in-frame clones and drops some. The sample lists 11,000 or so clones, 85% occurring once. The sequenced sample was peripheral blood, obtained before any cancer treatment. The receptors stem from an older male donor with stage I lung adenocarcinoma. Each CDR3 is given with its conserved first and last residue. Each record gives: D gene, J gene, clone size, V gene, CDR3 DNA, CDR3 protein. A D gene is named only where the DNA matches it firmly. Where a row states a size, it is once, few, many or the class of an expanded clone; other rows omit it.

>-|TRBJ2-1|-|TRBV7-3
TGTGCCAGCAGCCGGCGGGGCCTGGGTGGGCAGTTCTTC
CASSRRGLGGQFF
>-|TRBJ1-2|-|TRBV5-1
TGCGCCAGCAGCTTTGTTAACAGGGACCCCTATGGCTACACCTTC
CASSFVNRDPYGYTF
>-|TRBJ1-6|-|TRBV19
TGTGCCAGTACCGACAGAAGCTCCTATAATTCACCCCTCCACTTT
CASTDRSSYNSPLHF
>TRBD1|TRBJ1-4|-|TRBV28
TGTGCCAGCAGTTTTGGACAGGGGGGGACCGATAATGAAAAACTGTTTTTT
CASSFGQGGTDNEKLFF
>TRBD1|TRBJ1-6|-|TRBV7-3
TGTGCCAGCAGCTTGGGACAGCGTAATTCACCCCTCCACTTT
CASSLGQRNSPLHF
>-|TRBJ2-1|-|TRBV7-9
TGTGCCAGCAGCATTCTAAGTGAGCAGTTCTTC
CASSILSEQFF
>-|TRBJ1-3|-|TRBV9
TGTGCCAGCAGCGTGGAAGGCTCTGGAAACACCATATATTTT
CASSVEGSGNTIYF
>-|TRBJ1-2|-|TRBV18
TGTGCCAGCTCACCACCGCAGAGACTGGACGTTGGGGGCTACACCTTC
CASSPPQRLDVGGYTF
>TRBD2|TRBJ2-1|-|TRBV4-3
TGCGCCAGCAGCCAAGAAAGTAGCGGGGGGTACAATGAGCAGTTCTTC
CASSQESSGGYNEQFF
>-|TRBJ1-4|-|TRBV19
TGTGCCAGTAGTATCTCACGAACTAATGAAAAACTGTTTTTT
CASSISRTNEKLFF
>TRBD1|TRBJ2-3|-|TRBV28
TGTGCCAGCAGTTTAGCAGGGGGTCGGGCAGATACGCAGTATTTT
CASSLAGGRADTQYF
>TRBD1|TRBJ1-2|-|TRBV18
TGTGCCAGCTCACTGGACAGGGTGACTAACTATGGCTACACCTTC
CASSLDRVTNYGYTF
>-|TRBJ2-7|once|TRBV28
TGTGCCAGCAGTTTAGTGGGCGGGACAGATCTCACCGGCGAGCAGTACTTC
CASSLVGGTDLTGEQYF
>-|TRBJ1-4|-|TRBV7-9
TGTGCCAGCAGCCTCGGATCCTCGGGGTATGAAAAACTGTTTTTT
CASSLGSSGYEKLFF
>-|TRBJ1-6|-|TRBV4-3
TGCGCCAGCAGCCCCTTCGGGGGGGGTAATTCACCCCTCCACTTT
CASSPFGGGNSPLHF
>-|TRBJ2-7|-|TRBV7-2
TGTGCCAGCAGCTTTGACGGGCTCTACGAGCAGTACTTC
CASSFDGLYEQYF
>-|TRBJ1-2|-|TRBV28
TGTGCCAGCAGTTTAACAGGGAGGGGAGGCTACACCTTC
CASSLTGRGGYTF
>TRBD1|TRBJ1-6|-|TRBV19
TGTGCCAGTAGTATGGACGCGGGACAGGGGGTTTATTCACCCCTCCACTTT
CASSMDAGQGVYSPLHF
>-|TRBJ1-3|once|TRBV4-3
TGCGCCAGCAGCCAAGAAGGGATGGGGGCGGCTGGAAACACCATATATTTT
CASSQEGMGAAGNTIYF
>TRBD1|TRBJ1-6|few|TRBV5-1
TGCGCCAGCAGCCTCGACAGGGGTCGGTCACCCCTCCACTTT
CASSLDRGRSPLHF
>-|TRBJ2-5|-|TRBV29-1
TGCAGCGTTGGAATGGCGGACCAAGAGACCCAGTACTTC
CSVGMADQETQYF
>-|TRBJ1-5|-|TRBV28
TGTGCCAGCAGTCCACTCTTCCTGACAGAAAGCAATCAGCCCCAGCATTTT
CASSPLFLTESNQPQHF
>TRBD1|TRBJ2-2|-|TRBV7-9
TGTGCCAGCAGTATACAGGGGAACGCCGGGGAGCTGTTTTTT
CASSIQGNAGELFF
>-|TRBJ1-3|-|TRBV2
TGTGCCAGCAGTGATTTATCGAGCTCTGGAAACACCATATATTTT
CASSDLSSSGNTIYF
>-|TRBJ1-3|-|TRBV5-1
TGCGCCAGCAGCGTTAATACAGGGAGCTCTGGAAACACCATATATTTT
CASSVNTGSSGNTIYF
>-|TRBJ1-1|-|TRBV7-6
TGTGCCAGCAGTTCGACAGGGAACACTGAAGCTTTCTTT
CASSSTGNTEAFF
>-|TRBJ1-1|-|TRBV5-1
TGCGCCAGCAGACCGGGACTTCTGGTTTCAACTGAAGCTTTCTTT
CASRPGLLVSTEAFF
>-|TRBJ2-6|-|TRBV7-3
TGTGCCAGCAGCGTCAATGTACGCTTACAAAGTCGGGCCAACGTCCTGACTTTC
CASSVNVRLQSRANVLTF
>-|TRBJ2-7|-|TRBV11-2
TGTGCCAGCAAGGGCAGGGATACCTACGAGCAGTACTTC
CASKGRDTYEQYF
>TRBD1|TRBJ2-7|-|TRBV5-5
TGTGCCAGCAGCTTGGAGGGACAGGCAGTTCACGAGCAGTACTTC
CASSLEGQAVHEQYF
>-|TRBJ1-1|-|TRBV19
TGTGCCAGTAACAACAGGCAGAACACTGAAGCTTTCTTT
CASNNRQNTEAFF
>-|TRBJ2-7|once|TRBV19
TGTGCCAGTAGTGGACGGACCCGAACCTACGAGCAGTACTTC
CASSGRTRTYEQYF
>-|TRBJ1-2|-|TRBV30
TGTGCCTGGAGTGTGGCGGCAGGCTGGGGCTACACCTTC
CAWSVAAGWGYTF
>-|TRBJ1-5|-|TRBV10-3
TGTGCCATCAGGGATGATAGCAATCAGCCCCAGCATTTT
CAIRDDSNQPQHF
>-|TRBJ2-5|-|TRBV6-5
TGTGCCAGCAGTTACCCTGGGGTGGAGACCCAGTACTTC
CASSYPGVETQYF
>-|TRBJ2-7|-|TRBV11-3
TGTGCCAGCAGCTTAATGGGGGACGAGCAGTACTTC
CASSLMGDEQYF
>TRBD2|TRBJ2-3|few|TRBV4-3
TGCGCCAGCAGCCAAGAACTAGCGGGGGGGAAAGGGGCGCAGTATTTT
CASSQELAGGKGAQYF
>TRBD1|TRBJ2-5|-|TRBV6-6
TGTGCCAGCAAGGGGGCAGGAGAGACCCAGTACTTC
CASKGAGETQYF
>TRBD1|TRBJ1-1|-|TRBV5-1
TGCGCCAGCAGCCTCACGCCGACAGGGCCCAGCGGGGCTTTCTTT
CASSLTPTGPSGAFF
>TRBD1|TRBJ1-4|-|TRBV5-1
TGCGCCAGCAGCTCGGACAGGGCCCACGAAAAACTGTTTTTT
CASSSDRAHEKLFF
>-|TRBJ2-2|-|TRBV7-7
TGTGCTAGCAGCTCCCTTCGGGGCACCGGGGAGCTGTTTTTT
CASSSLRGTGELFF
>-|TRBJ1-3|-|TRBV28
TGTGCCAGCCTCTCCCTTGACAGTTTCTCTGGAAACACCATATATTTT
CASLSLDSFSGNTIYF
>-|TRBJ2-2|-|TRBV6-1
TGTGCCAGCAGTGAGGGGACCGGGGAGCTGTTTTTT
CASSEGTGELFF
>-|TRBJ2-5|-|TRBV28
TGTGCCAGCAGTTCCATAGAAGAGACCCAGTACTTC
CASSSIEETQYF
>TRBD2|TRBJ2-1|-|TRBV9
TGTGCCAGCAGCTCCCGGACTAGCACGAGTAATGAGCAGTTCTTC
CASSSRTSTSNEQFF
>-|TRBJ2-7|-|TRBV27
TGTGCCAGCAGTTCGGGGGTAGGACGTCGAAAGTACTTC
CASSSGVGRRKYF
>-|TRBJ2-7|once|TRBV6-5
TGTGCCAGCAGTTTCCACGGGGGCTCCTACGAGCAGTACTTC
CASSFHGGSYEQYF
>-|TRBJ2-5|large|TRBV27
TGTGCCAGCAGTCCCCGCACGCGAGAGACCCAGTACTTC
CASSPRTRETQYF
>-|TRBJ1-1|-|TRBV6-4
TGTGCCAGCAGGCGGGGGCCCGAAGGCACTGAAGCTTTCTTT
CASRRGPEGTEAFF
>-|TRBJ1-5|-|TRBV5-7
TGTGCCAGCAGCTTGGCCTGGGACAAATCCCTTAGCAATCAGCCCCAGCATTTT
CASSLAWDKSLSNQPQHF
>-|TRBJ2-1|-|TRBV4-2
TGTGCCAGCAGCCAAGGCGGGGCGTCAGGGCCAACCTACAATGAGCAGTTCTTC
CASSQGGASGPTYNEQFF
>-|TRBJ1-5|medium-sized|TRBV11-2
TGTGCCAGCAGCTTGAGGTTACTTCAGCCCCAGCATTTT
CASSLRLLQPQHF
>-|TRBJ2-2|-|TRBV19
TGTGCCAGTAGTATGGGCACCCCAAAAAGGACCGGGGAGCTGTTTTTT
CASSMGTPKRTGELFF
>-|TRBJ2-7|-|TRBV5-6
TGTGCCAGCACTCCGGGACGCCACTACGAGCAGTACTTC
CASTPGRHYEQYF
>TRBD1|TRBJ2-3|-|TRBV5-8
TGTGCCAGCAGCTTAGGGACAGCCACAGATACGCAGTATTTT
CASSLGTATDTQYF
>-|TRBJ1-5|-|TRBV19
TGTGCCAGTAGTATCCTCGACAGGCAACCCCAGCATTTT
CASSILDRQPQHF
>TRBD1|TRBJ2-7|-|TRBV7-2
TGTGCCAGCAGCCGGGACAGGCAGGCCGAGCAGTACTTC
CASSRDRQAEQYF
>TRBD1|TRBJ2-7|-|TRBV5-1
TGCGCCAGCAGCCCCCGGACAGGGGGACCCTACGAGCAGTACTTC
CASSPRTGGPYEQYF
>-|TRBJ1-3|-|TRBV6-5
TGTGCCAGCAGTTACTCGATGGCCCTCCCTGGAAACACCATATATTTT
CASSYSMALPGNTIYF
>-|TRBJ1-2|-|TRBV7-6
TGTGCCAGCAGCTTAGGTCAGGGCTATGGCTACACCTTC
CASSLGQGYGYTF